This TCR beta chain came from a study of identical twins. This clonotype was seen at least ten times. cDNA molecules carried unique molecular identifiers, and template switching added a universal primer site. Via MiXCR, TCRdb re-called the 5' RACE reads, giving one row per CDR3 protein. Of 570,000 or so distinct CDR3 sequences listed, roughly 9.5% are singletons. The sample was also linked to a second study, of yellow fever vaccine responses in identical twins.

The sequence derives from a young woman in good health. The sequencing sample was made of PBMCs.

CDR3 sequence (DNA): TGTGCCAGCAGCTATACAGGGGGCGCGGAGACCCAGTACTTC. Its translation: CASSYTGGAETQYF. V is TRBV27 and J is TRBJ2-5; the match to TRBD1 covers 9 bases. The germline gives CDR1 MNHEY, CDR2 SMNVEV (reference sequence). CDR3 size: 14 residues. V lost 6 bases and J lost 5; bases outside the gene matches: 7.